One and the same sample provided the 17 T cell receptor beta chains below, sequenced in a study of blood T cell repertoires in COVID-19. Profiled with immunoSEQ multiplex PCR; TCRdb holds only in-frame clones, not every one. The sample holds a few hundred thousand clones; roughly 90% are singletons and the top ten take about 3%. Source material: peripheral blood. All receptors derive from a woman in her twenties or thirties with active or convalescent COVID-19.

This clone was seen only a few times. The chain has TRBV4-3 and TRBJ2-3, with D possibly TRBD1 on 6 matching bases. V shed 4 bases and J shed 6 bases, with 14 bases lying between them. This CDR3 comprises 14 residues. Looked up from germline, CDR1 is LGHNA and CDR2 is YSLEER. CDR3 region: CASSLQGIRDTQYF. The DNA for the CDR3 is TGCGCCAGCAGCCTACAGGGAATAAGGGATACGCAGTATTTT.

The J gene is TRBJ1-3, the V gene TRBV14; possibly TRBD1 for D (5 bases). The CDR3 is 18 residues long. Germline V gene data show CDR1 as SGHDN and CDR2 as FVKESK. Trimming shortened V by 4 bases and J by 0 bases, and 19 bases separated the two germline ends. CDR3 loop: CASSPRGGGWSSGNTIYF. CDR3 nucleotides: TGTGCCAGCAGCCCCCGAGGCGGGGGTTGGAGCTCTGGAAACACCATATATTTT.

This sequence joins TRBV7-3 and TRBJ1-5; D unresolved. This CDR3 has 12 amino acids. Germline assignment: CDR1 SGHTA and CDR2 FQGTGA. V lost 7 bases and J lost 10, with 14 bases in between. The CDR3 region has the DNA TGTGCCAGCACCCCCCTCCGACAACCCCAGCATTTT. Translation: CASTPLRQPQHF.

As DNA, the CDR3 is TGTGCCAGCAAAAAGGGGGGGGGAGAGACCCAGTACTTC. Translation: CASKKGGGETQYF. The rearrangement links TRBV12-3 or TRBV12-4 to TRBJ2-5, with TRBD2 as a possible D gene (7 bases). The CDR3 contains 13 residues. With 7 bases removed from V and 4 bases from J, the gap between germline ends came to 13 bases.

This chain joins TRBV29-1 and TRBJ1-6; 9 positions agree with TRBD1. Germline CDR1 reads SQVTM; CDR2 reads ANQGSEA. J lost 5 bases, V lost 3 bases, and 2 bases had no gene match. This CDR3 comprises 14 residues. Written as DNA, the CDR3 is TGCAGCGTTGAGAGGACAGGGGATAATTCACCCCTCCACTTT. Protein sequence: CSVERTGDNSPLHF.

A few counts support this clone. The chain uses TRBV5-1 and TRBJ1-5, with 8 nucleotides matching TRBD1. CDR3 length: 15 amino acids. The V gene end was trimmed by 0 bases and the J gene end by 2 bases; junction bases not matched to a gene: 1. Germline V gene lookup returns CDR1 SGHRS and CDR2 YFSETQ. The CDR3 region is CASSLETGGNQPQHF. The CDR3 DNA reads as TGCGCCAGCAGCTTGGAGACAGGGGGCAATCAGCCCCAGCATTTT. Supplemented by reference TRBV5-1 and TRBJ1-5, the full variable domain reads KAGVTQTPRYLIKTRGQQVTLSCSPISGHRSVSWYQQTPGQGLQFLFEYFSETQRNKGNFPGRFSGRQFSNSRSEMNVSTLELGDSALYLCASSLETGGNQPQHFGDGTRLSIL.

This chain joins TRBV19 and TRBJ2-3; D is undetermined. The V end was cut by 6 bases, the J end by 4 bases, with 11 bases between. The CDR3 length is 13 residues. From germline, CDR1 is LNHDA and CDR2 SQIVND (reference sequence). In DNA form, the CDR3 reads TGTGCCAGTAGAACTCTTAGTGCAGATACGCAGTATTTT. Translated, it gives CASRTLSADTQYF. The complete variable domain, with remaining parts taken from reference TRBV19 and TRBJ2-3, reads DGGITQSPKYLFRKEGQNVTLSCEQNLNHDAMYWYRQDPGQGLRLIYYSQIVNDFQKGDIAEGYSVSREKKESFPLTVTSAQKNPTAFYLCASRTLSADTQYFGPGTRLTVL.

The chain recombines TRBV27 with TRBJ1-2; unclear D gene. Germline CDR1 MNHEY, CDR2 SMNVEV (reference sequence). V was cut by 8 bases and J by 7 bases, with 17 bases left in between. The CDR3 sequence is 13 residues long. The CDR3 spells CASGGMGWGGYTF. The CDR3 bases are TGTGCCAGCGGAGGAATGGGGTGGGGTGGCTACACCTTC.

J is TRBJ2-1 and V is TRBV7-2; the match to TRBD1 covers 10 bases. Germline trimming cut 3 bases from V and 5 bases from J; bases unmatched to any gene: 4. Germline assignment: CDR1 SGHTA and CDR2 FQGNSA. The CDR3 spans 15 residues. The CDR3 loop reads CASSFDRGLHNEQFF. The DNA for the CDR3 is TGTGCCAGCAGCTTCGACAGGGGGCTCCACAATGAGCAGTTCTTC.

This clone was recorded only once. The V and J genes are TRBV3-1 (or the pseudogene TRBV3-2) and TRBJ2-1, with D possibly matching TRBD1 (6 bases). CDR3 length: 13 residues. CDR1 LGHDT and CDR2 YNNKEL come from the germline V gene (reference sequence). Trimming took 6 bases from V and 2 from J, leaving 8 bases between them. DNA for the CDR3: TGTGCCAGCAGTGAGGGGGCCTACAATGAGCAGTTCTTC. Its translation is CASSEGAYNEQFF.

This rearrangement joins TRBV5-4 to TRBJ2-3, with a possible D match to TRBD1 (6 bases). The V gene's germline CDR1 is SGHNT and CDR2 YYREEE (reference sequence). V lost 1 base, J lost 2 bases, and 8 bases lay in between. This CDR3 spans 14 amino acids. The CDR3 spells CASSLTGNTDTQYF. CDR3 bases: TGTGCCAGCAGCTTGACAGGGAACACAGATACGCAGTATTTT.

This chain links TRBV6-5 with TRBJ1-5, with D hard to call. Trimming left V 5 bases short and J 2 bases short, with 13 bases between. The germline CDR1 and CDR2 sequences are MNHEY and SVGAGI. There are 15 residues in the CDR3. The CDR3 DNA follows: TGTGCCAGCAGTCCTCGGTCCTTGGGCAATCAGCCCCAGCATTTT. Translation gives CASSPRSLGNQPQHF.

The V call is TRBV28, the J call TRBJ1-2; perhaps TRBD1 as D (5 bases). Trimming left V 1 base short and J 7 bases short, with 13 bases between. CDR3 length: 14 residues. Germline V gene sequence: CDR1 MDHEN, CDR2 SYDVKM. The CDR3 region is CASSLLGGYGGYTF. The DNA for the CDR3 is TGTGCCAGCAGTTTATTGGGGGGATACGGTGGCTACACCTTC.

This clone was seen more than once but under ten times. V and J are TRBV29-1 and TRBJ1-6, with TRBD1 matching 7 bases. CDR1 is SQVTM and CDR2 is ANQGSEA in the germline V gene. This CDR3 comprises 15 residues. Trimming removed 7 bases from V and 4 bases from J; junction bases left unmatched: 10. The CDR3 nucleotides are TGCAGCGGAGGACCGGACAGGCTGTATAATTCACCCCTCCACTTT. Its translation is CSGGPDRLYNSPLHF.

A few counts support this clone. The CDR3 is CASSLALTGGNYEQYF. In DNA, the CDR3 is TGTGCCAGCAGCTTAGCGCTCACAGGGGGCAACTACGAGCAGTACTTC. The gene calls are TRBV7-2 and TRBJ2-7; TRBD1 aligns across 9 bases. Germline values: CDR1 SGHTA, CDR2 FQGNSA. This CDR3 comprises 16 residues. The J segment lost 3 bases and the V segment lost 0 bases, leaving 6 bases of the junction unmatched. The full variable domain, with the rest looked up from reference TRBV7-2 and TRBJ2-7, is GAGVSQSPSNKVTEKGKDVELRCDPISGHTALYWYRQSLGQGLEFLIYFQGNSAPDKSGLPSDRFSAERTGGSVSTLTIQRTQQEDSAVYLCASSLALTGGNYEQYFGPGTRLTVT.

This chain joins TRBV10-2 and TRBJ2-1, with 14 bases aligning to TRBD2. The V and J ends lost 10 bases and 10 bases, in that order; junction bases with no gene match: 15. CDR1 and CDR2 from the germline V gene are WSHSY and SAAADI. The CDR3 covers 16 residues. CDR3 nucleotides: TGCGCCACCAAACAACAGCGACTAGCGGGGGGGCCGGAGCAGTTCTTC. It yields the protein CATKQQRLAGGPEQFF.

V is TRBV29-1 and J is TRBJ1-3; 7 bases fit TRBD1. Germline-derived CDR1 and CDR2 are SQVTM and ANQGSEA. J lost 7 bases, V lost 7 bases, and 4 bases had no gene match. This CDR3 region has 11 residues. The DNA of the CDR3 is TGCAGCGCAATCAGGGGGAACACCATATATTTT. Amino acids: CSAIRGNTIYF. The variable domain in full, completed from reference TRBV29-1 and TRBJ1-3, reads SAVISQKPSRDICQRGTSLTIQCQVDSQVTMMFWYRQQPGQSLTLIATANQGSEATYESGFVIDKFPISRPNLTFSTLTVSNMSPEDSSIYLCSAIRGNTIYFGEGSWLTVV.